A single sample is the source of the 16 T cell receptor beta chains below, sequenced in a study of T cells in Graves' hyperthyroidism and ophthalmopathy. The source material, RNA transcripts, was used to amplify TCR beta CDR3 regions. The HTBI set primed first-round TCR CDR3 RT-PCR. Using its own MiXCR run on the multiplex PCR reads, TCRdb lists one record per CDR3 protein. Of 500,000 or so distinct CDR3 sequences in the sample, 17% are singletons; the top ten hold 15% to 20%. Sequenced sample: blood. These receptors originate from a woman younger than 30 with Graves' ophthalmopathy.

The rearrangement uses TRBV10-1 and TRBJ2-1; TRBD2 aligns across 10 bases. Unmatched junction bases numbered 6, after V lost 5 bases and J lost 8 bases. Germline CDR1 is WNHNN and CDR2 is SYGVQD (reference sequence). The CDR3 is 14 residues long. For the CDR3, the DNA is TGCGCCAGCAGTCTAGCGGGAGCGCGGGATGAGCAGTTCTTC. This encodes CASSLAGARDEQFF.

The table lists this clonotype with a count of one. This chain connects TRBV20-1 to TRBJ2-1, with 8 bases that match TRBD2. With V trimmed by 3 bases and J by 0 bases, 10 bases remained unmatched. Germline V gene data show CDR1 as DFQATT and CDR2 as SNEGSKA (reference sequence). This CDR3 is built from 17 residues. DNA of the CDR3: TGCAGTGCTAGGAAACTAGCGGAAATGAGCTCCTACAATGAGCAGTTCTTC. Translated: CSARKLAEMSSYNEQFF.

This clonotype was observed a handful of times. The rearrangement joins TRBV6-1 to TRBJ1-1; no definite D call. The CDR3 loop spans 11 amino acids. Between the trimmed V and J ends, which lost 7 bases and 4 bases, there was a span of 7 bases. Germline CDR1 MNHNS, CDR2 SASEGT. This CDR3 is CASTGGTEAFF. The CDR3 region has the DNA TGTGCCAGCACCGGAGGCACTGAAGCTTTCTTT.

This rearrangement joins TRBV27 to TRBJ2-7, with 8 bases fitting TRBD1. Unmatched junction bases numbered 7, after V lost 5 bases and J lost 4 bases. CDR3 length: 14 amino acids. Germline V gene lookup returns CDR1 MNHEY and CDR2 SMNVEV (reference sequence). The CDR3 region is CASSRTGRIYEQYF. The DNA for the CDR3 is TGTGCCAGCAGTCGGACAGGGCGAATTTACGAGCAGTACTTC.

This clonotype has a count of ten or more. The rearrangement links TRBV20-1 to TRBJ1-1; tentative D call: TRBD1 (6 bases). V was clipped by 0 bases and J by 5 bases, with 10 bases between them. This CDR3 comprises 13 residues. The germline V gene has CDR1 DFQATT and CDR2 SNEGSKA (reference sequence). CDR3 nucleotides: TGCAGTGCTAGAGATCTCACAGGGACTGAAGCTTTCTTT. Its translation: CSARDLTGTEAFF.

In its sample, this clonotype was seen many times. The chain joins TRBV28 to TRBJ2-1; the D gene is possibly TRBD2 (5 bases). CDR3 length equals 14 residues. V lost 6 bases and J lost 9, with 18 bases in between. Germline V CDR1 and CDR2: MDHEN, SYDVKM. DNA of the CDR3: TGTGCCAGCAGACCCCCCCGGGTCGCGGGTGAGCAGTTCTTC. This encodes CASRPPRVAGEQFF.

In its sample, this clonotype was seen a few times. This chain links TRBV19 with TRBJ2-6; D gene uncertain. With 3 bases removed from V and 0 bases from J, the gap between germline ends came to 12 bases. The CDR3 has 17 amino acids. Per germline, CDR1 LNHDA and CDR2 SQIVND (reference sequence). This chain's CDR3 is CASSIGRSNSGANVLTF. CDR3 sequence (DNA): TGTGCCAGTAGTATCGGGCGAAGCAACTCTGGGGCCAACGTCCTGACTTTC.

There are many counts of this clonotype. The CDR3 DNA sequence: TGTGCCAGCAGCCTTGACAGGGGGCCCGGCAATCAGCCCCAGCATTTT. Its translation: CASSLDRGPGNQPQHF. The chain carries TRBV11-2 and TRBJ1-5, with TRBD1 identical over 10 bases. Germline loops: CDR1 SGHAT, CDR2 FQNNGV. V was clipped by 5 bases and J by 2 bases; unmatched bases: 6. The CDR3 is 16 residues long. Looking up the rest from reference TRBV11-2 and TRBJ1-5 gives the full variable domain: EAGVAQSPRYKIIEKRQSVAFWCNPISGHATLYWYQQILGQGPKLLIQFQNNGVVDDSQLPKDRFSAERLKGVDSTLKIQPAKLEDSAVYLCASSLDRGPGNQPQHFGDGTRLSIL.

This chain uses TRBV2 with TRBJ2-7; a weak D match, TRBD1 (6 bases). V lost 8 bases to trimming and J lost 5 bases, with 19 bases between them. Germline lookup yields CDR1 SNHLY and CDR2 FYNNEI. The CDR3 totals 14 residues. The CDR3 coding sequence is TGTGCCAGCGAAGACACAGGGTTGAAAAACGAGCAGTACTTC. This encodes CASEDTGLKNEQYF.

This clonotype was counted at least ten times. The chain has TRBV27 and TRBJ2-3; D possibly uses TRBD1 or TRBD2 (5 bases each). CDR3 length: 15 amino acids. V was cut by 6 bases and J by 4 bases, with 17 bases left in between. From germline, CDR1 is MNHEY and CDR2 SMNVEV (reference sequence). The CDR3 DNA reads TGTGCCAGCAGCAGTTCTGGGGCGAGGGCAGATACGCAGTATTTT. Translated: CASSSSGARADTQYF.

This clonotype was observed at least ten times. The chain links TRBV7-2 to TRBJ1-5; D ambiguous. Germline CDR1 reads SGHTA; CDR2 reads FQGNSA. V lost 3 bases to trimming and J lost 2 bases, with 11 bases between them. The CDR3 is made up of 15 amino acids. This CDR3 is CASSFFDTGNQPQHF. The CDR3 DNA reads as TGTGCCAGCAGCTTCTTTGATACGGGCAATCAGCCCCAGCATTTT.

This clonotype was picked up a small number of times. V usage is TRBV6-2 or TRBV6-3 and J usage is TRBJ1-2; possibly TRBD1 for D (5 bases). The ends were cut back, 6 bases at V and 2 bases at J, with 16 bases in the middle. Germline V gene data show CDR1 as MNHEY and CDR2 as SVGEGT. The CDR3 has 15 amino acids. CDR3 region: CASSPPEGRNYGYTF. For the CDR3, the DNA is TGTGCCAGCAGCCCGCCCGAGGGGCGGAACTATGGCTACACCTTC.

In nucleotides, the CDR3 is TGTGCCAGCAGCTTAGACAGAAACGAGCAGTACTTC. As protein: CASSLDRNEQYF. The rearrangement links TRBV7-2 to TRBJ2-7, with D unresolved. The V and J ends lost 1 base and 5 bases respectively, with 6 bases between them. CDR1 is SGHTA and CDR2 is FQGNSA in the germline V gene. CDR3 size: 12 residues.

This clonotype has only a few counts. A read error is possible here, since a much larger clone lies one base away. The chain joins TRBV27 to TRBJ1-2; maybe TRBD1 (6 bases). CDR3 length: 14 amino acids. V lost 6 bases and J 4 bases, leaving 15 bases between the germline ends. Looked up from germline, CDR1 is MNHEY and CDR2 is SMNVEV (reference sequence). DNA for the CDR3: TGTGCCAGCAGCCTCCAGGGGCCGCGCTATGGCTACACCTTC. Translated, it gives CASSLQGPRYGYTF.

This clonotype came up many times. The chain couples TRBV6-2 or TRBV6-3 to TRBJ1-1, with 9 bases identical to TRBD1. The J segment lost 7 bases and the V segment lost 6 bases, leaving 9 bases of the junction unmatched. The CDR3 runs 14 residues. CDR1 and CDR2 (germline): MNHEY, SVGEGT. The CDR3 nucleotides read TGTGCCAGCAGCCGAGGGACAGGGAAATTTGAAGCTTTCTTT. It translates to CASSRGTGKFEAFF.

The table lists this clonotype with many counts. V is TRBV28 and J is TRBJ2-5; no firm D call. Trimming removed 6 bases at V and 2 bases at J, with 19 bases between. Germline assignment: CDR1 MDHEN and CDR2 SYDVKM. The CDR3 loop spans 16 amino acids. The CDR3 spells CASSPDRGITQETQYF. The CDR3 region has the DNA TGTGCCAGCAGCCCTGACCGTGGGATCACACAAGAGACCCAGTACTTC.